These 6 T cell receptor beta chains share one sample of origin, sequenced in a study of naive and memory T cell subsets. The library had UMIs added by 3' ligation of an oligonucleotide to TCR cDNA. The SP2 primer and nested alpha and beta constant region primers amplified ligated cDNA in four rounds. TCRdb reprocessed the UMI-ligation and nested PCR reads via MiXCR and lists one record per CDR3 protein. The table has about 26,000 distinct CDR3 sequences, over 4% seen once. Sequenced sample: blood. Receptors originate from an adult in good health.

This clonotype was counted between two and nine times. The rearrangement uses TRBV9 and TRBJ2-1; maybe TRBD2 (7 bases). The V gene lost 3 bases and the J gene lost 5 bases, with 21 bases spanning the gap. The CDR3 consists of 17 residues. Germline CDR1 SGDLS, CDR2 YYNGEE. The CDR3 DNA sequence: TGTGCCAGCAGCGCACCCCGTGGGGGCGCGGGGGACAATGAGCAGTTCTTC. This gives the protein CASSAPRGGAGDNEQFF.

Ten or more counts support this clonotype. The CDR3 is CSADTGTAYGYTF. In DNA form, the CDR3 reads TGCAGTGCTGATACCGGGACAGCCTATGGCTACACCTTC. The genes are TRBV20-1 and TRBJ1-2; 7 bases are a match to TRBD1. J lost 4 bases, V lost 5 bases, and 7 bases had no gene match. Germline values: CDR1 DFQATT, CDR2 SNEGSKA (reference sequence). The CDR3 is 13 residues long.

Many counts were recorded for this clonotype. V is TRBV4-1 and J is TRBJ2-7; the D gene is possibly TRBD1 (6 bases). From germline, CDR1 is MGHRA and CDR2 YSYEKL. V was shortened by 3 bases and J by 0 bases, with 12 bases between the two germline ends. The CDR3 is 15 amino acids. CDR3 sequence (DNA): TGCGCCAGCAGCCAGAACACAGGGAACTCCTACGAGCAGTACTTC. As protein: CASSQNTGNSYEQYF.

This clonotype was recorded at least ten times. This rearrangement joins TRBV6-2 or TRBV6-3 to TRBJ1-5; 8 bases map to TRBD1. There are 18 residues in the CDR3. Germline lookup yields CDR1 MNHEY and CDR2 SVGEGT. The V and J ends lost 4 bases and 0 bases, in that order; junction bases with no gene match: 11. The CDR3 DNA follows: TGTGCCAGCAGTTTTTCTAAGCCGGGACAGGCTAGCAATCAGCCCCAGCATTTT. It codes for CASSFSKPGQASNQPQHF.

This sequence joins TRBV11-1 and TRBJ2-6, with 9 bases aligning to TRBD1. The length of the CDR3 is 17 residues. CDR1 is SGHAT and CDR2 is FQDESV in the germline V gene (reference sequence). Trimming removed 5 bases from V and 3 bases from J; junction bases left unmatched: 8. CDR3 amino acids: CASSREQGANGANVLTF. DNA for the CDR3: TGTGCCAGCAGCAGAGAACAGGGGGCGAATGGGGCCAACGTCCTGACTTTC.

This clonotype was recorded many times. The rearrangement joins TRBV29-1 to TRBJ2-2, with unresolved D. Germline-derived CDR1 and CDR2 are SQVTM and ANQGSEA. The germline V and J ends were trimmed by 3 bases and 2 bases, with 7 bases remaining between them. The CDR3 sequence is 13 residues long. The DNA for the CDR3 is TGCAGCGTTGACTCAGTAAACACCGGGGAGCTGTTTTTT. Its translation is CSVDSVNTGELFF.